This entry is about one TCR beta chain. This sample is part of a study of cytomegalovirus exposure and HLA in healthy donors. The CDR3 has 16 amino acids. Germline CDR1 and CDR2: SGHTA and FQGNSA. With 3 bases clipped from V and 10 bases from J, the junction kept 9 bases outside the gene matches. Primers for the PCR totalled 60 Vbeta and 13 Jbeta. The method was immunoSEQ multiplex PCR; TCRdb's version includes in-frame clones alone and lacks a portion of them. The sample yields approximately 160,000 clones, 65% to 85% seen once. The origin of this receptor is a woman aged 40 to 50 in good health and CMV-seropositive. Sequencing used PBMCs. J is TRBJ2-1 and V is TRBV7-2; the match to TRBD2 covers 13 bases. CDR3 DNA: TGTGCCAGCAGCTTCTCCGGGACTAGCGGGATAGTCGAGCAGTTCTTC. Amino acids: CASSFSGTSGIVEQFF.